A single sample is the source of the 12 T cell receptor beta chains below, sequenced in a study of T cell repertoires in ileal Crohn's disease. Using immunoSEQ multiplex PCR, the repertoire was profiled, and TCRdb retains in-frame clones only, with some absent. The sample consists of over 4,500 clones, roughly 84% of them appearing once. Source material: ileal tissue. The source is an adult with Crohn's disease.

The CDR3: CASSLAGGTDTQYF. In DNA, the CDR3 is TGTGCCAGCAGCTTAGCGGGTGGTACAGATACGCAGTATTTT. The J gene is TRBJ2-3, the V gene TRBV11-3; D unclear. Germline V gives CDR1 SGHNT, CDR2 YENEEA. Trimming left V 1 base short and J 3 bases short, with 8 bases between. CDR3 length: 14 amino acids.

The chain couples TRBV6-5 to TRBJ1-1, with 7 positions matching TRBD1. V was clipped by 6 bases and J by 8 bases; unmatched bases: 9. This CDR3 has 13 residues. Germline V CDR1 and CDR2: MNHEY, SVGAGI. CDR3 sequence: CASSNRQGSEAFF. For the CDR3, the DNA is TGTGCCAGCAGCAACAGACAGGGATCAGAAGCTTTCTTT.

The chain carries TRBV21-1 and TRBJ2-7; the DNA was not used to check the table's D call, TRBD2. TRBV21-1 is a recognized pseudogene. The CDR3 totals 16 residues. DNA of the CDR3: TGTGCCAGCACCAAGGGACTTCGGGGAACCTCCTACGAGCAGTACTTC. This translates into CASTKGLRGTSYEQYF.

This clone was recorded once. The CDR3 here is CASSTRGPNEQYF. The DNA of the CDR3 is TGTGCCAGCAGCACCAGGGGGCCCAACGAGCAGTACTTC. The chain joins TRBV13 to TRBJ2-7, with 8 bases fitting TRBD1. The CDR3 covers 13 residues. CDR1 is PRHDT and CDR2 is FYEKMQ in the germline V gene (reference sequence). With 5 bases clipped from V and 5 bases from J, the junction kept 5 bases outside the gene matches.

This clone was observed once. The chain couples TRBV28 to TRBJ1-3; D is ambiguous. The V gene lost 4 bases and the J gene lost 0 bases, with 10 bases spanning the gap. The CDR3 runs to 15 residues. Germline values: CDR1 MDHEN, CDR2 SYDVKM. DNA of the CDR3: TGTGCCAGCAGTTCCTTAGCGGGCTCTGGAAACACCATATATTTT. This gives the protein CASSSLAGSGNTIYF.

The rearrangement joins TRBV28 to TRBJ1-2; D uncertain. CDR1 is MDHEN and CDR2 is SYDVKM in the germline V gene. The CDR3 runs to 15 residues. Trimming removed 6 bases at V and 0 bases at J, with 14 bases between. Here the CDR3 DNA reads TGTGCCAGCAGCCCGGGCGGGATAGCTAACTATGGCTACACCTTC. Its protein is CASSPGGIANYGYTF.

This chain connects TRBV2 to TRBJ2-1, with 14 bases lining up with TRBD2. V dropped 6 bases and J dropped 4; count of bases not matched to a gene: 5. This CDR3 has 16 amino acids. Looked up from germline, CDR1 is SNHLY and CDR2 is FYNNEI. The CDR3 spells CASSKGTSGGYNEQFF. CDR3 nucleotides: TGTGCCAGCAGCAAAGGGACTAGCGGGGGTTACAATGAGCAGTTCTTC.

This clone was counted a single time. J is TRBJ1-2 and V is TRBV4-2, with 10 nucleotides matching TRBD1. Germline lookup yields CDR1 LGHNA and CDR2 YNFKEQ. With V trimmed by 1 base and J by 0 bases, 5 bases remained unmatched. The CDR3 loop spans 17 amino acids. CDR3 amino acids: CASSQGDRGTSNYGYTF. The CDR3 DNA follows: TGTGCCAGCAGCCAAGGGGACAGGGGAACCTCTAACTATGGCTACACCTTC.

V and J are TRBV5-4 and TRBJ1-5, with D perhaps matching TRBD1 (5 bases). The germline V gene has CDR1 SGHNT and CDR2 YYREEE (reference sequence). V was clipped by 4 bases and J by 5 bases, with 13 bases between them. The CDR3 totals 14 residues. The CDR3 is CASSKSGEHQPQHF. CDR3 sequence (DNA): TGTGCCAGCAGCAAGTCGGGGGAGCATCAGCCCCAGCATTTT.

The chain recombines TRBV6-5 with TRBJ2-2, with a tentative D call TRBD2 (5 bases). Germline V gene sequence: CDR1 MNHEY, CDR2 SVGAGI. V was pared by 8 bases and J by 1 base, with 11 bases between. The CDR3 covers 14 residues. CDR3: CASGLQKNTGELFF. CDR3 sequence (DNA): TGTGCCAGCGGACTTCAGAAGAACACCGGGGAGCTGTTTTTT.

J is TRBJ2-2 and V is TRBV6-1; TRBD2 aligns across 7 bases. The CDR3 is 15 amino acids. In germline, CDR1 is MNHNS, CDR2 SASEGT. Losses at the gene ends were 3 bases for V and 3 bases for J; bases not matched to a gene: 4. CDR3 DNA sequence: TGTGCCAGCAGTGACCAGCGGGGTTACACCGGGGAGCTGTTTTTT. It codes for CASSDQRGYTGELFF.

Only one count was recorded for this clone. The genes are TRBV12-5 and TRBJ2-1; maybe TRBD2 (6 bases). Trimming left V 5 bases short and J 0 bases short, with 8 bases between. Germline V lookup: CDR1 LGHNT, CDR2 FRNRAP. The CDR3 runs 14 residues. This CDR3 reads CASGAGGSYNEQFF. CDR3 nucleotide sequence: TGTGCTAGTGGTGCCGGGGGCTCCTACAATGAGCAGTTCTTC.